This entry features one TCR beta chain sequence. The junction and the germline gene differ at one end; a read error may be behind it. In the original analysis: Quantification of nucleated cells was approximated via reference gene primer amplification. TCRdb's table, derived via immunoSEQ multiplex PCR, lists solely in-frame clones and lacks some. V, J and clone size are taken as reported in that table, and D and trimming were inferred from the DNA itself. This repertoire shows 330,000 or so clones, about 92% found once; its top ten account for 3.9%. Germline assignment: CDR1 SSHAT and CDR2 FNYEAQ (reference sequence). This CDR3 is built from 15 residues. These data belong to a study of blood T cell repertoires in COVID-19. The overall study: Sample material is recorded as cDNA or gDNA derived from T cells, B-cell-depleted T cells, or PBMCs.

While infection was still active, Seattle patients were enrolled and then followed longitudinally. The clonotype comes from a woman aged 55-69 years with COVID-19, enrolled during active disease. The sequenced sample consisted of peripheral blood. The chain has TRBV7-7 and TRBJ2-5; D is possibly TRBD1 or TRBD2 (5 bases each). The CDR3 is CASRAELAPRGTQYF. For the CDR3, the DNA is TGTGCTAGCAGGGCAGAGCTCGCACCCCGGGGGACCCAGTACTTC.